Listed below are T cell receptor beta chains from one sample, sequenced in a study of PD-L1 blockade in urothelial cancer. Profiling relied on immunoSEQ multiplex PCR, and the TCRdb table lists in-frame clones only, not all of them. The profile shows roughly 67,000 clones, 75% to 90% of them singletons. The material sequenced was PBMCs, taken around atezolizumab (anti-PD-L1) treatment. These receptors were collected from a man aged 55-75 years with urothelial cancer. CDR3s include the opening cysteine and the closing phenylalanine or tryptophan. D genes are given only for firm matches. A clone size is listed for some rows: how often the clone was seen (once, few, many), or a class if it is expanded.

V	D	size	length	J	CDR3	DNA
TRBV7-7	TRBD1	-	15	TRBJ2-5	CASSLGQGTQETQYF	TGTGCTAGCAGCCTCGGACAGGGAACTCAAGAGACCCAGTACTTC
TRBV19	TRBD1	-	12	TRBJ1-2	CASKTGVVGYTF	TGTGCCAGTAAGACAGGGGTGGTTGGCTACACCTTC
TRBV23-1	-	-	16	TRBJ1-3	CASSQSSRGYGNTIYF	TGCGCCAGCAGTCAATCAAGCAGGGGATACGGAAACACCATATATTTT
TRBV6-6	-	-	16	TRBJ2-5	CASSYGRLVIAETQYF	TGTGCCAGCAGTTATGGGCGACTAGTGATTGCAGAGACCCAGTACTTC
TRBV7-2	-	-	16	TRBJ1-6	CASSLGGRADNSPLHF	TGTGCCAGCAGCTTAGGGGGCAGGGCTGATAATTCACCCCTCCACTTT
TRBV4-1	TRBD1	-	17	TRBJ2-3	CASSRTIGQGASDTQYF	TGCGCCAGCAGCCGGACCATCGGACAGGGGGCCTCAGATACGCAGTATTTT
TRBV30	-	-	14	TRBJ1-4	CAWSMRQKNEKLFF	TGTGCCTGGAGTATGCGACAGAAGAATGAAAAACTGTTTTTT
TRBV6-5	-	-	15	TRBJ2-6	CASATGGSGANVLTF	TGTGCCAGCGCGACAGGAGGCTCTGGGGCCAACGTCCTGACTTTC
TRBV27	-	-	14	TRBJ1-2	CASSWSQGSYGYTF	TGTGCCAGCAGTTGGTCACAGGGAAGCTATGGCTACACCTTC
TRBV5-5	TRBD1	-	15	TRBJ2-5	CASSTRDRMVETQYF	TGTGCCAGCAGCACCCGGGACAGAATGGTAGAGACCCAGTACTTC
TRBV5-4	TRBD1	-	15	TRBJ1-5	CASSLDPGQNQPQHF	TGTGCCAGCAGCTTGGATCCGGGACAGAATCAGCCCCAGCATTTT
TRBV5-1	-	many	17	TRBJ2-5	CASSLFSVRGTQETQYF	TGCGCCAGCAGCTTGTTTAGCGTTCGGGGGACCCAAGAGACCCAGTACTTC
TRBV7-9	-	-	14	TRBJ2-7	CASSWTEGRNEQYF	TGTGCCAGCAGTTGGACAGAGGGCAGAAACGAGCAGTACTTC
TRBV30	TRBD1	-	13	TRBJ1-2	CAWSETGIHGYTF	TGTGCCTGGAGTGAGACAGGGATTCATGGCTACACCTTC
TRBV10-3	TRBD2	-	15	TRBJ2-5	CASGGSGGARETQYF	TGTGCCAGTGGCGGTAGCGGGGGGGCGAGGGAGACCCAGTACTTC
TRBV30	-	once	11	TRBJ1-2	CAWKFSGGYTF	TGTGCCTGGAAGTTCAGTGGTGGCTACACCTTC
TRBV11-1	TRBD1	-	15	TRBJ2-7	CASSSRDRGRWEQYF	TGTGCCAGCAGCAGCCGGGACAGGGGAAGGTGGGAGCAGTACTTC
TRBV5-6	TRBD1	-	16	TRBJ1-3	CASSRSQGAVGNTIYF	TGTGCCAGCAGCAGATCGCAGGGGGCGGTTGGAAACACCATATATTTT
TRBV6-6	TRBD2	-	15	TRBJ2-7	CASRGALAGRDEQYF	TGTGCCAGCAGGGGGGCACTAGCGGGGAGGGACGAGCAGTACTTC
TRBV9	-	-	13	TRBJ2-1	CASRDDTGNEQFF	TGTGCCAGCAGAGACGACACTGGGAATGAGCAGTTCTTC
TRBV6-6	TRBD2	-	15	TRBJ2-1	CASSQLAGAYNEQFF	TGTGCCAGCAGTCAACTAGCGGGGGCCTACAATGAGCAGTTCTTC
TRBV5-1	TRBD2	-	15	TRBJ2-7	CASSGGDAAAYEQYF	TGCGCCAGCAGCGGGGGGGACGCGGCCGCCTACGAGCAGTACTTC
TRBV5-4	-	once	15	TRBJ2-7	CASSLDPTRNYEQYF	TGTGCCAGCAGCTTGGACCCGACACGGAACTACGAGCAGTACTTC
TRBV7-8	-	once	13	TRBJ1-5	CASSLDGNQPQHF	TGTGCCAGCAGCTTAGACGGGAATCAGCCCCAGCATTTT
TRBV30	-	-	12	TRBJ2-7	CAWSVSTYEQYF	TGTGCCTGGAGTGTATCCACCTACGAGCAGTACTTC
TRBV6-1	-	-	15	TRBJ2-5	CASSVLAGAQETQYF	TGTGCCAGCAGTGTGTTGGCGGGGGCACAAGAGACCCAGTACTTC
TRBV27	TRBD2	once	16	TRBJ2-7	CASRRLSGGAFHEQYF	TGTGCCAGCAGACGACTTAGCGGGGGGGCCTTTCACGAGCAGTACTTC
TRBV11-2	-	-	14	TRBJ1-4	CASSPGRGGEKLFF	TGTGCCAGCAGCCCCGGACGGGGTGGCGAAAAACTGTTTTTT
TRBV11-2	-	-	11	TRBJ1-1	CASSLGGEAFF	TGTGCCAGCAGCTTGGGGGGTGAAGCTTTCTTT
TRBV7-9	TRBD1	-	14	TRBJ1-1	CASGTQGATTEAFF	TGTGCCAGCGGTACTCAGGGGGCGACGACTGAAGCTTTCTTT
TRBV7-2	-	-	12	TRBJ2-1	CASSLRRNEQFF	TGTGCCAGCAGCTTACGGAGGAATGAGCAGTTCTTC
TRBV9	-	-	15	TRBJ1-5	CASSVGGSSNQPQHF	TGTGCCAGCAGCGTAGGTGGCAGTAGCAATCAGCCCCAGCATTTT
TRBV11-2	TRBD1	-	15	TRBJ2-2	CASSLVGTGVGELFF	TGTGCCAGCAGCTTAGTCGGGACAGGGGTCGGGGAGCTGTTTTTT
TRBV19	-	-	12	TRBJ2-6	CASSTRGSVLTF	TGTGCCAGTAGTACCCGGGGGTCGGTCCTGACTTTC
TRBV14	-	-	16	TRBJ2-1	CASSQELRSSYNEQFF	TGTGCCAGCAGCCAAGAATTAAGGAGCTCCTACAATGAGCAGTTCTTC
TRBV5-5	TRBD1	-	15	TRBJ2-1	CASRRTGGSYNEQFF	TGTGCCAGCAGGAGGACAGGGGGCTCTTACAATGAGCAGTTCTTC